This T cell receptor beta chain was sequenced for a study of tumor and adjacent non-tumor tissue in lung cancer. Study context: Some 3.9 million productive TCRbeta reads were obtained per sample on average. Notes on the study in general: Higher tumor TCR diversity was associated with shorter survival.

Germline V gene data show CDR1 as SQVTM and CDR2 as ANQGSEA. Trimming cost V 5 bases and J 1 base, with 16 bases left between them. CDR3 size: 15 residues. With respect to this clonotype: Its specificity is not known. This may be a read error: a much more frequent sequence differs by one nucleotide.

The template was RNA from unsorted bulk tissue. Between August and November 2014, newly diagnosed, chemotherapy-naive lung cancer patients underwent thoracic surgery in China. Three rounds of nested PCR, following a modified ARM-PCR protocol, produced the TCRbeta library. TCRdb reprocessed the multiplex PCR reads with MiXCR, giving one entry per CDR3 protein. The data contain under 150,000 distinct CDR3 sequences, about 66% of them singletons. The chain employs TRBV29-1 and TRBJ2-3; a possible D gene is TRBD2 (6 bases). The sample consisted of lung tumor tissue. This receptor was taken from a man aged 25 to 40 with non-small cell lung cancer. DNA of the CDR3: TGCAGCGTTAAAAGACGGGAGAGGGGCACAGATACGCAGTATTTT. Its translation is CSVKRRERGTDTQYF.